Below, one T cell receptor (beta chain) is given with its context. The antigen is undetermined. Germline-derived CDR1 and CDR2 are WSHSY and SAAADI. CDR3 length equals 17 residues. The trim removed 4 bases at V and 6 bases at J, leaving 12 bases unmatched. PCR used 60 Vbeta primers and 13 Jbeta primers. Assay used: immunoSEQ multiplex PCR; TCRdb lists only in-frame clones, some missing. The sample consists of fewer than 100,000 clones, 60% to 80% of them appearing once. This sample stems from a study of cytomegalovirus exposure and HLA in healthy donors. Across the whole study: Unique TCR beta sequences numbering about 100 million came from some 200 million T cells in an earlier analysis.

Study results and caveats: In a later analysis, TCR beta V- and J-gene trimming was associated with a missense DCLRE1C variant.

The sequencing sample was made of PBMCs. The receptor was derived from a female donor in good health and CMV-seronegative. This chain uses TRBV10-2 with TRBJ2-2; the match to TRBD2 covers 9 bases. CDR3: CASSASGASGVSGELFF. In DNA form, the CDR3 reads TGCGCCAGCAGTGCATCGGGGGCTAGCGGGGTTTCCGGGGAGCTGTTTTTT.